This T cell receptor beta chain was profiled in a study of OX40 agonist ivuxolimab in advanced cancers. About the study: Subjects had a mean age of around 60 years, with a range of about 23 to 85; more than 75% were male.

Comment on this clone: Its target is unknown.

The method was immunoSEQ multiplex PCR; TCRdb's version includes in-frame clones alone and lacks a portion of them. Of approximately 110,000 clones in the sample, 85% to 95% are singletons; the top ten hold under 0.95%. Study-level findings and limits: Also showing low normalized T-cell clonal expansion were some of the nonresponders. Determination of antigen specificity was not performed for the expanded peripheral T cells. In the 0.1-3.0 mg/kg groups, partial responders showed among the lowest expansion.

The TCR comes from an adult with an advanced solid tumor such as melanoma, head and neck, liver or kidney cancer. The material was CD4+ or CD8+ T cells sorted from blood, obtained in a trial of the OX40 agonist ivuxolimab.

The CDR3 loop is CATSRGTTGTGGIEQYF. CDR3 coding DNA: TGTGCCACCAGCAGAGGAACCACCGGGACAGGGGGAATCGAGCAGTACTTC. The chain recombines TRBV15 with TRBJ2-7, with 11 bases matching TRBD1. Losses at the gene ends were 1 base for V and 6 bases for J; bases not matched to a gene: 11. Germline CDR1 LNHNV, CDR2 YYDKDF (reference sequence). The length of the CDR3 is 17 residues.